The subject of this entry is one TCR beta chain. Per the germline V gene, CDR1 is LNHDA and CDR2 is SQIVND (reference sequence). J gave up 2 bases and V 4 bases, and 7 bases lay outside the gene matches. The CDR3 sequence is 16 residues long. This sample is drawn from a study of blood T cell repertoires in COVID-19. What the recovered Cohort 3 donors had was two negative PCRs, clearance, or symptom resolution. Assay used: immunoSEQ multiplex PCR; TCRdb lists only in-frame clones, some missing. The data show about 130,000 clones, 65% to 90% seen once. Material for sequencing was PBMCs or T cells enriched from blood (not recorded which). The receptor was derived from a woman in her 50s who had recovered from COVID-19. The chain has TRBV19 and TRBJ1-5; 8 nucleotides line up with TRBD1. Here the CDR3 DNA reads TGTGCCAGTAGTACAGGACAGGGATGGGGCAATCAGCCCCAGCATTTT. Amino acid sequence: CASSTGQGWGNQPQHF.